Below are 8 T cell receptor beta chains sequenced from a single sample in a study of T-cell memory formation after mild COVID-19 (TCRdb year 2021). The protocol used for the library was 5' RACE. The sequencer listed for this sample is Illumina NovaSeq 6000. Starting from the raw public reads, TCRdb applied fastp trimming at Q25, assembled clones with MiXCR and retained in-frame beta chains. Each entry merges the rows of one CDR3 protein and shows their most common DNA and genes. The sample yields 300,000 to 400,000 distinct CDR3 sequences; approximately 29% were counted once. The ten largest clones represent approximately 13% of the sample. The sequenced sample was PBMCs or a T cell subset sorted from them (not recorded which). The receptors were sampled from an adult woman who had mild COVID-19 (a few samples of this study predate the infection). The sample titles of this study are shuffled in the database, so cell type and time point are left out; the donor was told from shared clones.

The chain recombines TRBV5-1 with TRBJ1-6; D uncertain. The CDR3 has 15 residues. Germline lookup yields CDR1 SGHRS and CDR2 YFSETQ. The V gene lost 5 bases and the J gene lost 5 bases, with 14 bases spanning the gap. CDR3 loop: CASRINWRDNSPLHF. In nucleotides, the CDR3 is TGCGCCAGCAGGATAAACTGGCGCGATAATTCACCCCTCCACTTT.

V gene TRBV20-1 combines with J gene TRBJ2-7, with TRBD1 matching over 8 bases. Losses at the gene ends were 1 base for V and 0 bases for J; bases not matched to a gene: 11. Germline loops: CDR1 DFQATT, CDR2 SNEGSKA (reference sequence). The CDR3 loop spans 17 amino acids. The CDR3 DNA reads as TGCAGTGCTAGAGGTTATCCGACAGGGGCAAGCTCCTACGAGCAGTACTTC. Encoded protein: CSARGYPTGASSYEQYF.

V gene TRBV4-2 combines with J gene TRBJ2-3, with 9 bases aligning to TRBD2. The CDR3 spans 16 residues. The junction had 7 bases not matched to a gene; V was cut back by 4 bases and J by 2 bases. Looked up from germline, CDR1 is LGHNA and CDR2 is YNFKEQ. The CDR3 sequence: CASSLSSGDSTDTQYF. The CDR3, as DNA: TGTGCCAGCAGCCTCTCTAGCGGGGACTCCACAGATACGCAGTATTTT.

CDR3 sequence reads: CASSLRDRPLGEQFF. The CDR3, as DNA: TGTGCCAGCAGCCTACGGGACAGGCCGTTGGGTGAGCAGTTCTTC. The genes are TRBV3-1 and TRBJ2-1; 8 nucleotides align to TRBD1. The CDR3 loop spans 15 amino acids. J was trimmed by 9 bases and V by 4 bases; bases with no gene match: 11. CDR1 and CDR2 from the germline V gene are LGHDT and YNNKEL (reference sequence).

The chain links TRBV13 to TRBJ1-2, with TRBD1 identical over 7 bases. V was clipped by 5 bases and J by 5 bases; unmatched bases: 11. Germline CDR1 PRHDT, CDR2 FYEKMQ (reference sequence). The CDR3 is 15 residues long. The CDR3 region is CASSPGRGRWYGYTF. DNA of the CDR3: TGTGCCAGCAGCCCTGGCAGGGGGAGGTGGTATGGCTACACCTTC. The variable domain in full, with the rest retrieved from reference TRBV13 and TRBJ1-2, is AAGVIQSPRHLIKEKRETATLKCYPIPRHDTVYWYQQGPGQDPQFLISFYEKMQSDKGSIPDRFSAQQFSDYHSELNMSSLELGDSALYFCASSPGRGRWYGYTFGSGTRLTVV.

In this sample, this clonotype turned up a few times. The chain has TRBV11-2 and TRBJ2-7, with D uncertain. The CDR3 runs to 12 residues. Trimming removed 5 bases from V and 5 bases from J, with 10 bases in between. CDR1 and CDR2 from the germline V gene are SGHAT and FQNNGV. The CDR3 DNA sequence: TGTGCCAGCAGCCCCGGACGAAACGAGCAGTACTTC. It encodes CASSPGRNEQYF. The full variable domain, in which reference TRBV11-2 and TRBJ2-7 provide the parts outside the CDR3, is EAGVAQSPRYKIIEKRQSVAFWCNPISGHATLYWYQQILGQGPKLLIQFQNNGVVDDSQLPKDRFSAERLKGVDSTLKIQPAKLEDSAVYLCASSPGRNEQYFGPGTRLTVT.

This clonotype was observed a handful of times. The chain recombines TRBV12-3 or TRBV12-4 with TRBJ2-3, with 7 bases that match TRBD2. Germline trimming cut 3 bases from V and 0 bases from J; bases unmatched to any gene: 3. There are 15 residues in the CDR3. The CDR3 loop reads CASSFSSGSTDTQYF. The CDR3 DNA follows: TGTGCCAGCAGTTTCTCTAGCGGAAGCACAGATACGCAGTATTTT.

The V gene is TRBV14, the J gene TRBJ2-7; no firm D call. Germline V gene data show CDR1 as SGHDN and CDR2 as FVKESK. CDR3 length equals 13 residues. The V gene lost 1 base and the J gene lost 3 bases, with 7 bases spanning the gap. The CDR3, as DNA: TGTGCCAGCAGCCAAGGATCCGGCTACGAGCAGTACTTC. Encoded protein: CASSQGSGYEQYF.